These 8 T cell receptor beta chains were all obtained from the same sample, sequenced in a study of naive and memory T cell subsets. Ligated cDNA underwent four rounds of PCR with nested alpha and beta constant region primers and SP2. TCRdb reanalysed the 5' RACE reads using MiXCR and keeps one entry per CDR3 protein. The sample consists of roughly 48,000 distinct CDR3 sequences, 4% to 5% of them appearing once. A UMI-containing oligonucleotide was joined by 3' ligation to the TCR cDNA template. The receptors were sampled from a female donor in good health.

This clonotype was seen more than once but under ten times. The V and J genes are TRBV3-1 and TRBJ1-5; tentatively, D is TRBD1 (6 bases). V was shortened by 1 base and J by 4 bases, with 8 bases between the two germline ends. This CDR3 has 14 amino acids. Germline V lookup: CDR1 LGHDT, CDR2 YNNKEL (reference sequence). CDR3 coding DNA: TGTGCCAGCAGCCAAGGAGGGGGGAATCAGCCCCAGCATTTT. Amino acid sequence: CASSQGGGNQPQHF.

The V and J genes are TRBV6-2 or TRBV6-3 and TRBJ2-7; no clear D gene. V was pared by 3 bases and J by 3 bases, with 6 bases between. The length of the CDR3 is 12 residues. Germline V gene sequence: CDR1 MNHEY, CDR2 SVGEGT. DNA for the CDR3: TGTGCCAGCAGTTATAGGTTCTACGAGCAGTACTTC. It encodes CASSYRFYEQYF.

The chain uses TRBV11-2 and TRBJ2-2, with 11 bases identical to TRBD2. The CDR3 length is 16 residues. Trimming took 6 bases from V and 5 from J; bases not matched to a gene: 8. CDR1 SGHAT and CDR2 FQNNGV come from the germline V gene. CDR3 coding DNA: TGTGCCAGCAGTTCAACTAGCGGGAGTTCAACCGGGGAGCTGTTTTTT. Translating gives CASSSTSGSSTGELFF.

This clonotype was seen more than once but under ten times. This rearrangement joins TRBV20-1 to TRBJ2-1; 8 bases are a match to TRBD2. This CDR3 region has 16 residues. With 3 bases clipped from V and 1 base from J, the junction kept 8 bases outside the gene matches. Germline V CDR1 and CDR2: DFQATT, SNEGSKA (reference sequence). The CDR3 region has the DNA TGCAGTGCTAGTGACTTGGCGGGAGGTTCCTACAATGAGCAGTTCTTC. Its protein is CSASDLAGGSYNEQFF.

This clonotype has at least ten counts. The chain employs TRBV7-2 and TRBJ1-5; D is undetermined. V was pared by 3 bases and J by 4 bases, with 10 bases between. CDR1 SGHTA and CDR2 FQGNSA come from the germline V gene. CDR3 length: 14 residues. This CDR3 reads CASSLTPGNQPQHF. The CDR3 bases are TGTGCCAGCAGCTTGACTCCCGGGAATCAGCCCCAGCATTTT.

This clonotype has at least ten counts. V is TRBV27 and J is TRBJ2-7; D is unclear. The V end lost 0 bases, the J end lost 2 bases, and 8 bases lay between the germline ends. CDR3 length: 14 amino acids. Germline loops: CDR1 MNHEY, CDR2 SMNVEV (reference sequence). Here the CDR3 DNA reads TGTGCCAGCAGTTTATCTTTGAGACCCTACGAGCAGTACTTC. It codes for CASSLSLRPYEQYF.

This clonotype was seen ten or more times. The gene calls are TRBV10-3 and TRBJ2-1; a weak D match, TRBD2 (5 bases). With 3 bases removed from V and 9 bases from J, the gap between germline ends came to 15 bases. Per the germline V gene, CDR1 is ENHRY and CDR2 is SYGVKD. The CDR3 spans 14 residues. The CDR3 DNA reads as TGTGCCATCAGTGAACGGGAATCCTATCTTGAGCAGTTCTTC. This sequence encodes CAISERESYLEQFF.

This clonotype appeared many times. The gene calls are TRBV9 and TRBJ2-3, with a tentative D call TRBD1 (5 bases). Per the germline V gene, CDR1 is SGDLS and CDR2 is YYNGEE. V was pared by 4 bases and J by 4 bases, with 16 bases between. The CDR3 runs to 15 residues. The CDR3 DNA is TGTGCCAGCAGCCCGCAGACAGTCTCGGCAGATACGCAGTATTTT. It codes for CASSPQTVSADTQYF.